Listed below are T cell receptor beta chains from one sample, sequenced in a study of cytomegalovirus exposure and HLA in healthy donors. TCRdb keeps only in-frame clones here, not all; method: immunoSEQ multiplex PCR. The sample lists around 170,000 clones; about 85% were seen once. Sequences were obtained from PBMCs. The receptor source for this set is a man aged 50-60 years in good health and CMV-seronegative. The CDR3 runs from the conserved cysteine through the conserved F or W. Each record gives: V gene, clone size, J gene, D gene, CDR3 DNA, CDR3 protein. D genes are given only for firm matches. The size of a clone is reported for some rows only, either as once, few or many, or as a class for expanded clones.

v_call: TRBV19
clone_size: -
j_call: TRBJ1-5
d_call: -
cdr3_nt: TGTGCCAGTAGTTTTTCGACAGGCAATCAGCCCCAGCATTTT
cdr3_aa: CASSFSTGNQPQHF

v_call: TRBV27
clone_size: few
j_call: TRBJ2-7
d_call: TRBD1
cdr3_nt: TGTGCCAGCAGTTCTCGGACAGGGGGTTTCTACGAGCAGTACTTC
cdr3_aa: CASSSRTGGFYEQYF

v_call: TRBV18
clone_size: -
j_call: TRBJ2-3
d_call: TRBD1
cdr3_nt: TGTGCCAGCTCACCAAGGACAGGCAGCACAGATACGCAGTATTTT
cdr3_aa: CASSPRTGSTDTQYF

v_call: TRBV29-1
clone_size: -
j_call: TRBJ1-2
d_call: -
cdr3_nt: TGCAGCGTTGAAGATTGGTCAGGACCGACAGGTTTAGGCTACACCTTC
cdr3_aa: CSVEDWSGPTGLGYTF

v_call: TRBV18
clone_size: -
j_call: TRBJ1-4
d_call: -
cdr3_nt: TGTGCCAGCTCACCCCAACCCCAGGAAAAACTGTTTTTT
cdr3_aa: CASSPQPQEKLFF

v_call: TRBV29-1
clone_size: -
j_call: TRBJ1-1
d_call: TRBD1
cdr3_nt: TGCAGCGTGGGGCGGACAGGGGGAGAGACTGAAGCTTTCTTT
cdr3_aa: CSVGRTGGETEAFF

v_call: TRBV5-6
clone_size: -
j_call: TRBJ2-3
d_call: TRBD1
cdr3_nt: TGTGCCAGCAACTTTGGGACAGGGGGATATACGCAGTACTTT
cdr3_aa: CASNFGTGGYTQYF

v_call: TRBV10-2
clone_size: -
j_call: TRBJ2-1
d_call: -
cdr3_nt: TGCGCCAGCAGTGACGGGTCTTTCTCCTACAATGAGCAGTTCTTC
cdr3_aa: CASSDGSFSYNEQFF

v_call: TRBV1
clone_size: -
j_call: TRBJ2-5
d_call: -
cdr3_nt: TGCACCAGCAGCCACTGTACCCAGAATAGCGGGGGGGCCATGGCCCAAGAGACCCAGTACTTC
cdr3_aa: CTSSHCTQNSGGAMAQETQYF

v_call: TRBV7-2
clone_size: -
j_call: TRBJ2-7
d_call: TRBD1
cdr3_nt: TGTGCCAGCAGCTTGGCACAGGGGACGGGAAACTTC
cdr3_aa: CASSLAQGTGNF

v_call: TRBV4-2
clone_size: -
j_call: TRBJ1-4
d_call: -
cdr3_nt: TGTGCCAGCAGCCAAGAAGGGGCGCAAACTAATGAAAAACTGTTTTTT
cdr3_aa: CASSQEGAQTNEKLFF

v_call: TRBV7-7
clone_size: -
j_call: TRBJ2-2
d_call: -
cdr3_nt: TGTGCCAGCAGTCTAGGGAGGTCCGGGGAGCTGTTTTTT
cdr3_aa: CASSLGRSGELFF

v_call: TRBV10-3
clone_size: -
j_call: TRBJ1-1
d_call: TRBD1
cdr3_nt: TGTGCCATCAAAGGGTTTTTGACAGGGGGCACTGAAGCTTTCTTT
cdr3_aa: CAIKGFLTGGTEAFF

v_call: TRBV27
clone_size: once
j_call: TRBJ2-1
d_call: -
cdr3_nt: TGTGCCAGCAGTTTGCAGAACAATGAGCAGTTCTTC
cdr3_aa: CASSLQNNEQFF

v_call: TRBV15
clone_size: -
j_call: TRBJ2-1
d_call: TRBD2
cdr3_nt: TGTGCCACCAGTCCAAATTATCTAGCGGGGGCCAATGAGCAGTTCTTC
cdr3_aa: CATSPNYLAGANEQFF

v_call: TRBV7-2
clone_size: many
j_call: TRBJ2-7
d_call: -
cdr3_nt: TGTGCCAGCAGCTCCTACCGTGGGACTCCTTACGAGCAGTACTTC
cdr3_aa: CASSSYRGTPYEQYF

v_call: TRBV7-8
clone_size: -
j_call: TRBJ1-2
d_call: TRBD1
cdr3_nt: TGTGCCAGCAGCCGGAGGCGTGAGACAGGGAGCCTCGTAGGAGGCTACACCTTC
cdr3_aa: CASSRRRETGSLVGGYTF

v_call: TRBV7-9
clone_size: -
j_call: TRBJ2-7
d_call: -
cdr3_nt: TGTGCCAGCGGGGACACGGAGCGTAGCTCCTACGAGCAGTACTTC
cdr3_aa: CASGDTERSSYEQYF

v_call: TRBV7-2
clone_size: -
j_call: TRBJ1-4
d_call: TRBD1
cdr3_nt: TGTGCCAGCAGCTCCGACAGGGCAAATGAAAAACTGTTTTTT
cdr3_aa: CASSSDRANEKLFF

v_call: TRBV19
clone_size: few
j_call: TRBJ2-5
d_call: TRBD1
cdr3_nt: TGTGCCAGTAGTATTACAGGGGGTTGGACCCAGTACTTC
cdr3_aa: CASSITGGWTQYF

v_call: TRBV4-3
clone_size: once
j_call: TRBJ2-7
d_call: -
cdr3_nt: TGCGCCAGCAGCCAAGAATACAGTCCTGGGCACGAGCAGTACTTC
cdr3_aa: CASSQEYSPGHEQYF

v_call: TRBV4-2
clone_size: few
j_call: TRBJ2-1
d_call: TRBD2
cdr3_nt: TGTGCCAGCAGCCGATCACCCGGCGGGGGAAGCTCCTACAATGAGCAGTTCTTC
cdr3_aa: CASSRSPGGGSSYNEQFF

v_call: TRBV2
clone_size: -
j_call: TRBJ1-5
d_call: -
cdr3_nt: TGTGCCAGCCTTCAGGGGCCCAATCAGCCCCAGCATTTT
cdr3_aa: CASLQGPNQPQHF

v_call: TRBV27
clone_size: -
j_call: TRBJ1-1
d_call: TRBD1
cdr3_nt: TGTGCCAGCAGTTACAGGGGGCTAAGAAACACTGAAGCTTTCTTT
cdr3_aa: CASSYRGLRNTEAFF

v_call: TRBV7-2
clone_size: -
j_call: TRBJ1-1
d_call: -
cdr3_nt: TGTGCCAGCAGCTTAGCGACAGGTCTGAACACTGAAGCTTTCTTT
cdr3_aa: CASSLATGLNTEAFF

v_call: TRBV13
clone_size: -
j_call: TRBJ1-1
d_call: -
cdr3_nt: TGTGCCAGCAGCTTACGTGGAGGGGACACTGAAGCTTTCTTT
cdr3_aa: CASSLRGGDTEAFF

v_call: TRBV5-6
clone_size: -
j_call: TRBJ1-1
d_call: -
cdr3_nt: TGTGCCAGCAGCGCGCCCATCACTGAAGCTTTCTTT
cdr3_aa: CASSAPITEAFF

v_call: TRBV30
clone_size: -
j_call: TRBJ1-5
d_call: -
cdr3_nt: TGTGCCTGGAGTGTTCGGAGCGGGGGTTATCAGCCCCAGCATTTT
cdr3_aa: CAWSVRSGGYQPQHF

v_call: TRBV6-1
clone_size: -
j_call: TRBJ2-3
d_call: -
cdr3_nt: TGTGCCAGCAGTGAGCCGAGAAGGTTTGACATCCTGTTTAGGCAGTATTTT
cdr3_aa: CASSEPRRFDILFRQYF

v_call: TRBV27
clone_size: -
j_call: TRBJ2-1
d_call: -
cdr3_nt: TGTGCCAGCAGTTCCCACAGGGCCCCCTCCTACAATGAGCAGTTCTTC
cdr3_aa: CASSSHRAPSYNEQFF

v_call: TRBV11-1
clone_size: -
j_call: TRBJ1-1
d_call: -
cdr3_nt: TGTGCCAGCAGCTTAGGGACTAAGGGGAACACTGAAGCTTTCTTT
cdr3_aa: CASSLGTKGNTEAFF

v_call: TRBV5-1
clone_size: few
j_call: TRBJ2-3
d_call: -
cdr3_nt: TGCGCCAGCGCTCCCCCCAGGGGCACGCAGTATTTT
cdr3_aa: CASAPPRGTQYF

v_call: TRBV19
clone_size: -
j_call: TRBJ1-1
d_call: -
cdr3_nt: TGTGCCAGTAGTGCCAGGGTTGGGGACACTGAAGCTTTCTTT
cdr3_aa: CASSARVGDTEAFF

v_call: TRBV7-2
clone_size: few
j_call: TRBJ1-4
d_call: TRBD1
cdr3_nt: TGTGCCAGCGAGGGGGCAGGGGCTAATGAAAAACTGTTTTTT
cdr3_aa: CASEGAGANEKLFF

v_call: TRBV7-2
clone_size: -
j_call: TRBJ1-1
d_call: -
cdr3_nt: TGTGCCAGCAGCCTAACAGGGTACCGCACTGAAGCTTTCTTT
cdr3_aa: CASSLTGYRTEAFF

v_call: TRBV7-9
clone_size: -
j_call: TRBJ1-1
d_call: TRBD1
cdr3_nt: TGTGCCAGCAGACACGGACAGGACACTGAAGCTTTCTTT
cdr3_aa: CASRHGQDTEAFF

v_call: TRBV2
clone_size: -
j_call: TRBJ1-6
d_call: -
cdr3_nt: TGTGCCAGCTCCCTAGGTGGCTACAATTCACCCCTCCACTTT
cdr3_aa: CASSLGGYNSPLHF

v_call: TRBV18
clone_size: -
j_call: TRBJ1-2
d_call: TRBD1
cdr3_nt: TGTGCCAGCTCACCGGACAGGGGGCAGAACTATGGCTACACCTTC
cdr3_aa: CASSPDRGQNYGYTF